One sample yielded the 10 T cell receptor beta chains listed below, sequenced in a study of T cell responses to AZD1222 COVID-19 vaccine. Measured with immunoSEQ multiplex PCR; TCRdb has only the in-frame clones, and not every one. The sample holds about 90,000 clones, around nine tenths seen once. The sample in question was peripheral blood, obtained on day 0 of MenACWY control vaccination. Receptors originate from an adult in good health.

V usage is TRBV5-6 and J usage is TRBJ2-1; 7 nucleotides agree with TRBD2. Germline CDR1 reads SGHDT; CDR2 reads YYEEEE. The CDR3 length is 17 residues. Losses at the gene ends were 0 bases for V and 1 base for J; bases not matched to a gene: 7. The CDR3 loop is CASSLAGGVGSYNEQFF. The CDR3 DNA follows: TGTGCCAGCAGCTTGGCGGGAGGTGTAGGGTCCTACAATGAGCAGTTCTTC.

For the CDR3, the DNA is TGCAGTGCTAGGACCTCCGGGGAGCTGTTTTTT. Translated: CSARTSGELFF. The genes are TRBV20-1 and TRBJ2-2, with unresolved D. The CDR3 has 11 amino acids. Trimming pared 3 bases from V and 6 bases from J, leaving 5 bases between. Germline CDR1 DFQATT, CDR2 SNEGSKA (reference sequence).

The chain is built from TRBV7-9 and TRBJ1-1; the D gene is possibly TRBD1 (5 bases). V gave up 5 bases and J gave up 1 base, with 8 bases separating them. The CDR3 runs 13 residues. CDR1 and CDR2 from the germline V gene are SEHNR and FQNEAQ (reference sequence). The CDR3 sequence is CASSMTENTEAFF. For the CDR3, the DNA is TGTGCCAGCAGCATGACAGAGAACACTGAAGCTTTCTTT.

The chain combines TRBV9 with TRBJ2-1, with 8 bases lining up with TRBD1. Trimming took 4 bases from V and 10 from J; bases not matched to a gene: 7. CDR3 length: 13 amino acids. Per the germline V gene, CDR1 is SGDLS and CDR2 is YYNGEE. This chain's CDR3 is CASSRASGGEQFF. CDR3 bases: TGTGCCAGCAGCCGCGCCTCAGGGGGCGAGCAGTTCTTC. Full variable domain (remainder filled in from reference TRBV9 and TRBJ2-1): DSGVTQTPKHLITATGQRVTLRCSPRSGDLSVYWYQQSLDQGLQFLIQYYNGEERAKGNILERFSAQQFPDLHSELNLSSLELGDSALYFCASSRASGGEQFFGPGTRLTVL.

Written as DNA, the CDR3 is TGTGCCAGCAGTGAATGGTTCACAGATACGCAGTATTTT. It codes for CASSEWFTDTQYF. The chain couples TRBV2 to TRBJ2-3, with D hard to call. The V and J ends lost 2 bases and 2 bases respectively, with 5 bases between them. This CDR3 contains 13 residues. From germline, CDR1 is SNHLY and CDR2 FYNNEI.

The CDR3 sequence: CASSAAGGSEQFF. CDR3 DNA: TGTGCCAGCAGCGCAGCAGGGGGCAGTGAGCAGTTCTTC. The chain links TRBV2 to TRBJ2-1, with 8 positions matching TRBD1. Unmatched junction bases numbered 7, after V lost 6 bases and J lost 9 bases. Looked up from germline, CDR1 is SNHLY and CDR2 is FYNNEI. This CDR3 has 13 amino acids. Full variable domain (outside the CDR3, taken from reference TRBV2 and TRBJ2-1): EPEVTQTPSHQVTQMGQEVILRCVPISNHLYFYWYRQILGQKVEFLVSFYNNEISEKSEIFDDQFSVERPDGSNFTLKIRSTKLEDSAMYFCASSAAGGSEQFFGPGTRLTVL.

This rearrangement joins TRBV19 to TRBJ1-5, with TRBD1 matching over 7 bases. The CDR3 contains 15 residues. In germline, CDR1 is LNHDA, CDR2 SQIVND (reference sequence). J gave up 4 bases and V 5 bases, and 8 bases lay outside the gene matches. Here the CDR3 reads CASSRQGLINQPQHF. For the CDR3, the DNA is TGTGCCAGTAGTCGACAGGGCCTGATAAATCAGCCCCAGCATTTT. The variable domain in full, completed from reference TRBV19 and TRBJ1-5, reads DGGITQSPKYLFRKEGQNVTLSCEQNLNHDAMYWYRQDPGQGLRLIYYSQIVNDFQKGDIAEGYSVSREKKESFPLTVTSAQKNPTAFYLCASSRQGLINQPQHFGDGTRLSIL.

CDR3 coding DNA: TGTGCCAGCAGCTTAGGGGGATCTGGAAACACCATATATTTT. This translates into CASSLGGSGNTIYF. The chain carries TRBV7-2 and TRBJ1-3, with D unclear. V lost 1 base, J lost 1 base, and 5 bases lay in between. This CDR3 has 14 amino acids. Germline CDR1 and CDR2: SGHTA and FQGNSA.

This CDR3 reads CASSRPGTGYGYTF. The CDR3 bases are TGTGCCAGCAGCCGTCCCGGGACAGGGTACGGCTACACCTTC. The chain is built from TRBV6-5 and TRBJ1-2; 9 positions match TRBD1. CDR1 and CDR2 (germline): MNHEY, SVGAGI. With V trimmed by 6 bases and J by 8 bases, 10 bases remained unmatched. The length of the CDR3 is 14 residues.

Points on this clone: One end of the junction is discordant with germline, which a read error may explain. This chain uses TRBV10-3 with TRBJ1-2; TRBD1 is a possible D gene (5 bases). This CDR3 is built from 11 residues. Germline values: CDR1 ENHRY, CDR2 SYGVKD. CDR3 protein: CAISEGQRSSF. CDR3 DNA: TGTGCCATCAGTGAAGGACAAAGGTCCTCCTTC.